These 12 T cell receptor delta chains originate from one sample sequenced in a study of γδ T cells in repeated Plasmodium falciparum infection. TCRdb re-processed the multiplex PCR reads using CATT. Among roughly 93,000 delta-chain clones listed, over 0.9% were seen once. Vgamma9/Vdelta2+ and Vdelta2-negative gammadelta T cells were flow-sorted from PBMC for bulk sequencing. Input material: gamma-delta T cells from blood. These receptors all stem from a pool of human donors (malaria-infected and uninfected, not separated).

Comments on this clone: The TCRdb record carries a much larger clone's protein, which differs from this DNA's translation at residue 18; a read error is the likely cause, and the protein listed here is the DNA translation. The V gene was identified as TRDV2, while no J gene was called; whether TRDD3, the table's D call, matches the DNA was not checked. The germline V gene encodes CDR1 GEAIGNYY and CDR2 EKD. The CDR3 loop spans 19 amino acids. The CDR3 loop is CACDTVLSGGSWDTRQMIF. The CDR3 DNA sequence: TGTGCCTGTGACACGGTCTTGTCTGGGGGATCCTGGGACACCCGACAGATGATTTTC.

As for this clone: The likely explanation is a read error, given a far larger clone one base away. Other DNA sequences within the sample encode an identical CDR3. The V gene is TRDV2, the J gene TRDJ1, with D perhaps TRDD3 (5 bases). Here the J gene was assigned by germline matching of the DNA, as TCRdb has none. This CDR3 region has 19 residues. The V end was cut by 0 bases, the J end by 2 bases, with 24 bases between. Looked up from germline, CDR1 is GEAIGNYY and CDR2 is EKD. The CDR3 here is CACDTKGRGIQGRTDKLIF. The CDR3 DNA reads TGTGCCTGTGACACCAAGGGAAGGGGAATACAGGGTCGGACCGATAAACTCATCTTT.

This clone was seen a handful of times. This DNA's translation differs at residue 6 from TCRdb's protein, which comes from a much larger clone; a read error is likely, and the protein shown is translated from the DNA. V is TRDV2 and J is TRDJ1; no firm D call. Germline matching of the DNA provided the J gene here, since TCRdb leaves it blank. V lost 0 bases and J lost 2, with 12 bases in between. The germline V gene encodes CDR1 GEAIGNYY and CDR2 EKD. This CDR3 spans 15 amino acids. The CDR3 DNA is TGTGCCTGTGACACCGAGGTCCGACCTACCGATAAACTCATCTTT. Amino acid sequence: CACDTEVRPTDKLIF.

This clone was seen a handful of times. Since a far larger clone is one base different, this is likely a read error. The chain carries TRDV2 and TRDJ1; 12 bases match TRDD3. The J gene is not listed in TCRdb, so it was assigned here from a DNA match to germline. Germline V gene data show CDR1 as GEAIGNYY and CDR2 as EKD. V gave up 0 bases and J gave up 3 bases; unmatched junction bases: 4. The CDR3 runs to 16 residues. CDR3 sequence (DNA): TGTGCCTGTGACACCGTACTGGGGGATACACCCGATAAACTCATCTTT. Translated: CACDTVLGDTPDKLIF.

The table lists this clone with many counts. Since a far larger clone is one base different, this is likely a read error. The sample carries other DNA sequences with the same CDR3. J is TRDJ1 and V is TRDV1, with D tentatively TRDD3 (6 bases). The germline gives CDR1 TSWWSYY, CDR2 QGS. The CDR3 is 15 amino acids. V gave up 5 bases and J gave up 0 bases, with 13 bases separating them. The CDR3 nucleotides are TGTGCTCTTGGGCCGCTGGGGTTGTACACCGATAAACTCATCTTT. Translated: CALGPLGLYTDKLIF.

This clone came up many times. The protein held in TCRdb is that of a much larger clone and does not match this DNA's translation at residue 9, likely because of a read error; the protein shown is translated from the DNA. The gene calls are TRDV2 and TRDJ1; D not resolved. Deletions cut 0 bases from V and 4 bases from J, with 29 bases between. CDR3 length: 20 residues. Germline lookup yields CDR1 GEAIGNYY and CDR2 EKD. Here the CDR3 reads CACDTILANPQNYYGDKLIF. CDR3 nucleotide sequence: TGTGCCTGTGACACCATCCTGGCCAACCCCCAAAACTACTACGGCGATAAACTCATCTTT.

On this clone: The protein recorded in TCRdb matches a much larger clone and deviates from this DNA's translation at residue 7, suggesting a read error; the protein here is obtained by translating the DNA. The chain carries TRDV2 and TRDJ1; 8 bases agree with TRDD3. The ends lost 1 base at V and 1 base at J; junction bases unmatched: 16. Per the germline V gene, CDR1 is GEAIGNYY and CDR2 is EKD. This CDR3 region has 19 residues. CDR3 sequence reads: CACDTPLTGGPHPTDKLIF. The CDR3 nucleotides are TGTGCCTGTGACACTCCTTTGACTGGGGGCCCCCACCCCACCGATAAACTCATCTTT.

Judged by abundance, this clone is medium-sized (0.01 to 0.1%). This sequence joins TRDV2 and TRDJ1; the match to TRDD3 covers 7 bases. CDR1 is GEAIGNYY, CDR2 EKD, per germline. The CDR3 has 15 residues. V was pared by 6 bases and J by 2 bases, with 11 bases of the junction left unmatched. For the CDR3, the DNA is TGTGCCTGTAACTACCTTGGGGGAAGTACCGATAAACTCATCTTT. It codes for CACNYLGGSTDKLIF.

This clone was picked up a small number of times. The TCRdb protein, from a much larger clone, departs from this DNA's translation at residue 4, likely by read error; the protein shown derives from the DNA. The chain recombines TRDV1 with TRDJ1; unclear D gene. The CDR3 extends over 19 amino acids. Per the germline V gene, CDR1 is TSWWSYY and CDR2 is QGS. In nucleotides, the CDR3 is TGTGCTCTTAGGGAACTACCCGAACCGGGGTCCGGGTACACCGATAAACTCATCTTT. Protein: CALRELPEPGSGYTDKLIF.

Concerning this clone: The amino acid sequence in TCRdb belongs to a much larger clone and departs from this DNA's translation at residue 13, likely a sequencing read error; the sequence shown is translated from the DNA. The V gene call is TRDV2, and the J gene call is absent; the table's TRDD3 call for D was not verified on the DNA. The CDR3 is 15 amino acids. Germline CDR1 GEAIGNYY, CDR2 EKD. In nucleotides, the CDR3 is TGTGCCTGTGACTCGGTGGGGGATTCGCGCGATAAACCCATCTTT. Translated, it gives CACDSVGDSRDKPIF.

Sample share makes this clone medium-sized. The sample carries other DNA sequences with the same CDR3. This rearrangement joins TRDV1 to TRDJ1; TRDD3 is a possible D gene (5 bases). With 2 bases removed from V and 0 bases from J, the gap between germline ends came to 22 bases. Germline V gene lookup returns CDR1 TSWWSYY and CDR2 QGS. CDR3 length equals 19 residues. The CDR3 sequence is CALGETWGPSGKYTDKLIF. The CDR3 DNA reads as TGTGCTCTTGGGGAAACGTGGGGTCCCTCAGGGAAGTACACCGATAAACTCATCTTT.

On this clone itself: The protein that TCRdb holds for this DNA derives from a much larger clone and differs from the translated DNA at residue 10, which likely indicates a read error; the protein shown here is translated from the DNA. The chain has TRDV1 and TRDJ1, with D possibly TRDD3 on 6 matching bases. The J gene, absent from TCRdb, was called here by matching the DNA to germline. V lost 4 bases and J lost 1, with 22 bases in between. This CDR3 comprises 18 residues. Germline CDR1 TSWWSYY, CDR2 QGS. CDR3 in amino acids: CALGVPLGGTRFTDKLIF. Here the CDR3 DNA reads TGTGCTCTTGGGGTCCCCCTCGGGGGGACACGGTTCACCGATAAACTCATCTTT.